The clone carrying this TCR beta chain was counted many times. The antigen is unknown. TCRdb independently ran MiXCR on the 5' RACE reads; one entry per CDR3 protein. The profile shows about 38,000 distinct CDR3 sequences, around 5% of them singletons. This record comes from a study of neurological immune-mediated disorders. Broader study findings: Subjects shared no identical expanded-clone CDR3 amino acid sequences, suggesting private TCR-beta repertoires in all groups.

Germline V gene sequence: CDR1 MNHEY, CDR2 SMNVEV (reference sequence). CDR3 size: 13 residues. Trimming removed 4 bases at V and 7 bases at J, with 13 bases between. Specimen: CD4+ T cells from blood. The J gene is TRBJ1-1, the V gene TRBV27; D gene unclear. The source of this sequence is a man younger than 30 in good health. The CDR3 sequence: CASSSANLGEAFF. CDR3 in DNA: TGTGCCAGCAGTTCAGCCAACCTGGGTGAAGCTTTCTTT.